The T cell receptor (beta chain) under discussion was sequenced for a study of T cell clones after liver transplantation. Across the study: In this trial, immunosuppression withdrawal was attempted within 2 years of liver transplant. Timepoints were pre-transplant, pre-withdrawal, and after withdrawal was completed or failed. Study-wide results and limits: Low donor cell numbers restricted donor-reactive repertoire measurement in a couple of subjects.

CDR1 is SEHNR, CDR2 FQNEAQ, per germline (reference sequence). The CDR3 totals 14 residues. V lost 4 bases and J lost 6, with 13 bases in between. Generated by immunoSEQ multiplex PCR, the TCRdb table keeps only in-frame clones and is missing some. This sample has about 60,000 clones; 70% to 75% occur once, and the top ten carry approximately 16%. In its sample, this clone was seen a few times. Its antigen is still unknown. The clonotype originates from a human donor who received a liver transplant. The specimen was CD4+ T cells from blood, collected before liver transplant. The chain uses TRBV7-9 and TRBJ2-1; D is uncertain. Written as DNA, the CDR3 is TGTGCCAGCAGCTACTCCTTTGGGCGCAATGAGCAGTTCTTC. Translating gives CASSYSFGRNEQFF. The complete variable domain, with remaining parts taken from reference TRBV7-9 and TRBJ2-1, reads DTGVSQNPRHKITKRGQNVTFRCDPISEHNRLYWYRQTLGQGPEFLTYFQNEAQLEKSRLLSDRFSAERPKGSFSTLEIQRTEQGDSAMYLCASSYSFGRNEQFFGPGTRLTVL.